The entry that follows covers one T cell receptor (beta chain) sequence. This entry is derived from a study of a mutant IDH1 vaccine in newly diagnosed glioma. The CDR3 covers 17 residues. The germline gives CDR1 SGHRS, CDR2 YFSETQ. V was shortened by 3 bases and J by 0 bases, with 17 bases between the two germline ends. Time point described: baseline, week 1 (first vaccination visit). The treatment was: pre-vaccination baseline after standard-of-care therapy. The repertoire was sequenced with immunoSEQ multiplex PCR; TCRdb's copy has only in-frame clones and lacks some. The sample includes 98,000 or so clones, around 90% of them seen just once.

The sample was PBMCs, taken from a glioma patient treated with radiotherapy, temozolomide or both. This chain connects TRBV5-1 to TRBJ2-3; D is possibly TRBD2 (6 bases). The source of this sequence is a woman aged 45-60 years with glioma. The DNA of the CDR3 is TGCGCCAGCAGCTCCTCCCGACTGAGCGGGAGCACAGATACGCAGTATTTT. Translating it yields CASSSSRLSGSTDTQYF.